These 9 T cell receptor beta chains came from one sample sequenced in a study of shared clonotypes between healthy human individuals. Naive CD8 cells comprised CD45RO-negative, CCR7-positively selected cells, excluding terminally differentiated effector memory CD45RA+ cells. Generated by immunoSEQ multiplex PCR, the TCRdb table keeps only in-frame clones and is missing some. The sample shows 2 million to 2.5 million clones, about 95% of them seen only once. The specimen sequenced was naive CD8+ T cells sorted from blood. All receptors come from a man aged 18 to 29 in good health.

This rearrangement joins TRBV19 to TRBJ1-4; D is unresolved. The CDR3 contains 15 residues. V lost 4 bases to trimming and J lost 4 bases, with 13 bases between them. CDR1 is LNHDA and CDR2 is SQIVND in the germline V gene (reference sequence). The CDR3 DNA sequence: TGTGCCAGTAGTACCCTTGATTGGTTTAATGAAAAACTGTTTTTT. Amino acid sequence: CASSTLDWFNEKLFF.

This chain links TRBV5-6 with TRBJ2-7; no clear D gene. Trimming left V 0 bases short and J 7 bases short, with 8 bases between. CDR1 is SGHDT, CDR2 YYEEEE, per germline. The CDR3 has 12 amino acids. CDR3 nucleotide sequence: TGTGCCAGCAGCTTGGAACTGGGGGAGCAGTACTTC. Translated: CASSLELGEQYF. The full variable domain, completed using reference TRBV5-6 and TRBJ2-7, is DAGVTQSPTHLIKTRGQQVTLRCSPKSGHDTVSWYQQALGQGPQFIFQYYEEEERQRGNFPDRFSGHQFPNYSSELNVNALLLGDSALYLCASSLELGEQYFGPGTRLTVT.

The V and J genes are TRBV27 and TRBJ1-5; D call uncertain. Trimming stripped 3 bases from V and 4 bases from J, with 7 bases between. Looked up from germline, CDR1 is MNHEY and CDR2 is SMNVEV (reference sequence). The CDR3 spans 13 residues. The CDR3 sequence is CASSFGVNQPQHF. The CDR3 DNA is TGTGCCAGCAGTTTTGGGGTAAATCAGCCCCAGCATTTT.

Here the CDR3 reads CASSLARPGELFF. The CDR3 nucleotides are TGTGCCAGCAGTTTGGCCCGACCCGGGGAGCTGTTTTTT. V usage is TRBV27 and J usage is TRBJ2-2; the D is unclear. The CDR3 is 13 residues long. V was trimmed by 3 bases and J by 6 bases, leaving 8 bases between them. Germline V gives CDR1 MNHEY, CDR2 SMNVEV (reference sequence).

This clone was counted once. The chain employs TRBV11-2 and TRBJ1-1; D not certain. The ends were cut back, 1 base at V and 3 bases at J, with 18 bases in the middle. The CDR3 is 17 residues long. The V gene's germline CDR1 is SGHAT and CDR2 FQNNGV. CDR3 DNA sequence: TGTGCCAGCAGCTTAGGGGCCGGGGTCGTGGAGGACACTGAAGCTTTCTTT. Encoded protein: CASSLGAGVVEDTEAFF.

This sequence joins TRBV10-3 and TRBJ1-2; TRBD1 might be the D (5 bases). This CDR3 contains 13 residues. V lost 3 bases to trimming and J lost 5 bases, with 10 bases between them. Germline CDR1 and CDR2: ENHRY and SYGVKD. CDR3 sequence: CAISDSGEYGYTF. CDR3 nucleotides: TGTGCCATCAGTGACTCGGGGGAGTATGGCTACACCTTC.

Turning to this clone: The sample has other DNA sequences that encode this CDR3 too. This sequence joins TRBV5-6 and TRBJ2-7, with D possibly matching TRBD2 (5 bases). This CDR3 spans 12 amino acids. V was clipped by 2 bases and J by 4 bases, with 7 bases between them. Germline loops: CDR1 SGHDT, CDR2 YYEEEE. CDR3 region: CASSFGGYEQYF. The CDR3 DNA is TGTGCCAGCAGCTTTGGCGGGTACGAGCAGTACTTC.

CDR3 coding DNA: TGTGCCAGCAGTGAATTTTGGACAGGGGATCAGCCCCAGCATTTT. Its protein product is CASSEFWTGDQPQHF. V usage is TRBV6-1 and J usage is TRBJ1-5, with 9 positions matching TRBD1. V was pared by 2 bases and J by 5 bases, with 4 bases of the junction left unmatched. The CDR3 loop spans 15 amino acids. The V gene's germline CDR1 is MNHNS and CDR2 SASEGT.

The table lists this clone with a few counts. The chain couples TRBV20-1 to TRBJ1-1; D remains ambiguous. Germline loops: CDR1 DFQATT, CDR2 SNEGSKA (reference sequence). V lost 3 bases, J lost 7 bases, and 6 bases lay in between. This CDR3 spans 10 amino acids. The CDR3 sequence is CSARSLEAFF. The CDR3 DNA reads as TGCAGTGCTAGGAGCCTTGAAGCTTTCTTT.